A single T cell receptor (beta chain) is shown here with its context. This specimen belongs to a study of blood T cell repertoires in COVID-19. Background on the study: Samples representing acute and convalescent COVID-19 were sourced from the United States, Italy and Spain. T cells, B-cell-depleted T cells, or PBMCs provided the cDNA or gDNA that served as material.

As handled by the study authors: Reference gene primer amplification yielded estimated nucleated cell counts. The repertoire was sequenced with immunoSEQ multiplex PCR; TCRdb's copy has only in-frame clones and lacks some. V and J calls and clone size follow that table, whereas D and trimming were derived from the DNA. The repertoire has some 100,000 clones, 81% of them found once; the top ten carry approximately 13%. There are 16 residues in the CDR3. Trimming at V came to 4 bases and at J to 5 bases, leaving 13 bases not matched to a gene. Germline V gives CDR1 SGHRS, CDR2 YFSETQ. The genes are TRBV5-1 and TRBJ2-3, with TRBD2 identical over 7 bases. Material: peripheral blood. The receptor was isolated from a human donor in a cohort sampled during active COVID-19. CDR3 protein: CASSPRASGLGDTQYF. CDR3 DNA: TGCGCCAGCAGCCCCCGGGCTAGCGGTTTAGGAGATACGCAGTATTTT.